This T cell receptor beta chain was recorded in a study of blood T cell repertoires in COVID-19 (dated by TCRdb to the early 2020s). Looking at the study overall: Collaborator samples came from the United States, Italy and Spain and covered acute and convalescent phases of COVID-19. The prospective study material was composed of cDNA or gDNA derived from T cells, B-cell-depleted T cells, or PBMCs. Deeply sampled blood TCRbeta repertoires from subjects exposed to, actively infected with, or recovered from COVID-19 were included in the dataset. The repertoires were released in a freely available public database intended as a resource for research on the immune response to SARS-CoV-2. The samples were drawn from the first 160 participants of the ongoing ImmuneRACE study and from 950 to 1,500 subjects provided by 6 global collaborators. Sample metadata almost always included a de-identified subject ID, COVID-19 status, age in years and sex. HLA class I and class II types, where available, came from metadata supplied by the sample provider rather than from assay-based typing.

At one collaborating source in Seattle, patients were enrolled during active infection and were followed longitudinally through the course of disease. Each collaborating institution followed its own protocols to collect whole blood in K2EDTA tubes. For TCRbeta analysis, collaborators shipped samples as frozen whole blood, isolated PBMCs, or DNA extracted from either of those sample types. About this clone: Its antigen is not yet known. Within one base of it there is no much larger clone, and no base qualities were kept.

The research as a whole found: The quantity of clinical and demographic metadata differed by source and by participant and was supplied without curation.

TCRbeta CDR3 regions were amplified from genomic DNA using the immunoSEQ Assay, a bias-controlled multiplex PCR. As for how the authors treated the data: Nucleated cell counts per sample were estimated from amplification of reference gene primers within the assay. Sequence reads were collapsed and filtered to measure the absolute abundance of every unique TCRbeta CDR3 rearrangement. For each sample, productive Simpson clonality was calculated as the square root of Simpson's diversity index over productive rearrangements. TCRdb limited this immuneACCESS table to in-frame rearrangements with V and J called. A share of clones is missing; checked studies link under half to unresolved V genes, and the rest is unexplained. V and J calls and clone size follow that table, whereas D and trimming were derived from the DNA. The sample yields fewer than 65,000 clones; over 80% were counted once. The ten largest account for 10% to 13% of the sample.

This clonotype was sampled from a young man with COVID-19, enrolled during active disease. The material sequenced was peripheral blood.

The CDR3 here reads CASRQTGSTQYF. The DNA sequence is as follows: TGTGCCAGCAGACAAACAGGGTCCACGCAGTATTTT. The chain links TRBV14 with TRBJ2-3; the D gene is possibly TRBD1, with 6 bases matching. In the germline V gene, CDR1 corresponds to SGHDN and CDR2 to FVKESK. Counted from cysteine to phenylalanine, this CDR3 has 12 amino acids. The entry retains the CDR3 DNA only, 36 bases that are in frame from base 1. V loses 6 bases of germline sequence and J loses 9 bases, and the interval between the two ends is 13 bases.